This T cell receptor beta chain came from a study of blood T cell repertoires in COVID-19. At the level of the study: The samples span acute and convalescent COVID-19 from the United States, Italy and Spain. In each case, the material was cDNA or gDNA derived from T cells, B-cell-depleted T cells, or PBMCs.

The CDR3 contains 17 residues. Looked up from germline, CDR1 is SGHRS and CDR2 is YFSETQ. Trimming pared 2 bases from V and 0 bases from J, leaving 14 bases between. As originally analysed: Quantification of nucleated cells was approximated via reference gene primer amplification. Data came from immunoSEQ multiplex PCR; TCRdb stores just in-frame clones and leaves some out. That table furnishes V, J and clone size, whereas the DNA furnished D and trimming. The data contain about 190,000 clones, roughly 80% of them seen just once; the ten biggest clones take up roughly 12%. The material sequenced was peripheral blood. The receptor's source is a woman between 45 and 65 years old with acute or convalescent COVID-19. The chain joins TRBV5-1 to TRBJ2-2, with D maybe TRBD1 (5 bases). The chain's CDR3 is CASSFTALTANTGELFF. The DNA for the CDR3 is TGCGCCAGCAGCTTTACGGCTTTGACAGCGAACACCGGGGAGCTGTTTTTT.